The clone carrying this T cell receptor beta chain showed up many times. This sample's time point: newly diagnosed GD, antithyroid drugs for less than 3 months. Scientists built the TCR library using RNA that was extracted from PBMCs. The data stem from a study of regulatory T cells in long-lasting Graves disease. V was trimmed by 5 bases and J by 6 bases, leaving 17 bases between them. The CDR3 contains 15 residues. CDR1 is SNHLY and CDR2 is FYNNEI in the germline V gene. Investigators prepared the TCR beta libraries by applying iRepertoire HTBI primers and Arm-PCR of CDR3 regions. TCRdb re-analysed the multiplex PCR reads in MiXCR, keeping a single row per CDR3 protein. The repertoire holds 380,000 or so distinct CDR3 sequences, with 15% to 20% as singletons. A further study also used this sample, focusing on T cells in Graves' hyperthyroidism and ophthalmopathy. From that paper: Most thyroid clonotypes that were expanded above 0.001 also turned up in blood.

Sequencing was performed on peripheral blood mononuclear cells (PBMCs), taken at new diagnosis, from a patient treated with antithyroid drugs. The chain employs TRBV2 and TRBJ1-5; the D is unclear. This receptor was taken from a young woman with Graves disease. CDR3 region: CASSPQGGMTQPQHF. The CDR3 DNA sequence: TGTGCCAGCAGTCCTCAAGGCGGGATGACTCAGCCCCAGCATTTT.